This TCR beta chain was documented in a study of blood T cell repertoires in COVID-19. Study-wide background: COVID-19 samples, acute and convalescent, were from the United States, Italy and Spain.

Original processing methods: It was from reference gene primer amplification that nucleated cell counts were estimated. Assay: immunoSEQ multiplex PCR; the TCRdb copy retains only in-frame clones and omits some. That table gives V, J and clone size, and the DNA gave D and trimming. Of hundreds of thousands of clones in the sample, about 89% are singletons; the top ten hold roughly 3.7%. V shed 4 bases, J shed 3 bases, and the junction held 11 bases outside the gene matches. The CDR3 spans 16 residues. Germline V gene data show CDR1 as LGHDT and CDR2 as YNNKEL (reference sequence). This clone was detected a few times. Researchers sorted participants into cohorts using their self-reported clinical history. In Cohort 3, a recovered donor had either two negative PCRs, clearance, or symptom resolution.

The specimen was PBMCs or T cells enriched from blood (not recorded which). The clonotype originates from a woman younger than 45 who had recovered from COVID-19. The chain carries TRBV3-1 (or the pseudogene TRBV3-2) and TRBJ1-1, with 7 bases fitting TRBD1. The CDR3 loop reads CASSRGGSHSDTEAFF. The CDR3 bases are TGTGCCAGCAGCCGAGGGGGCTCGCATTCGGACACTGAAGCTTTCTTT.